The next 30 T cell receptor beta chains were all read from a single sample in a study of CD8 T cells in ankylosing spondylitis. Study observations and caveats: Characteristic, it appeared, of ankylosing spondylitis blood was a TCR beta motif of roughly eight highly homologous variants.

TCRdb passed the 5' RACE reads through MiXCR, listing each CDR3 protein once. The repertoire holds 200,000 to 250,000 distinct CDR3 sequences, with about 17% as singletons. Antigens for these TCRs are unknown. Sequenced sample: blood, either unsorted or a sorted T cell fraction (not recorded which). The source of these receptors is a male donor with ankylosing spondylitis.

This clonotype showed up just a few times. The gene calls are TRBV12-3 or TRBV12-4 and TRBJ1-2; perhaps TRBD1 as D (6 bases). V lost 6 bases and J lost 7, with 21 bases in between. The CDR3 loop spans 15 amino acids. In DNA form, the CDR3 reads TGTGCCAGCAGCCCTTACACCGGACAGATAAGTGGCTACACCTTC. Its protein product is CASSPYTGQISGYTF.

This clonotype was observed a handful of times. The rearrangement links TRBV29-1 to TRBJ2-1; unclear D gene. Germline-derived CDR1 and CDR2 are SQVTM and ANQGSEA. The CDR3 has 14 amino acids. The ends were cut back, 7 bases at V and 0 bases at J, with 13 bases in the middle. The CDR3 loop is CSALLTSSYNEQFF. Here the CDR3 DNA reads TGCAGCGCCTTACTTACGAGCTCCTACAATGAGCAGTTCTTC.

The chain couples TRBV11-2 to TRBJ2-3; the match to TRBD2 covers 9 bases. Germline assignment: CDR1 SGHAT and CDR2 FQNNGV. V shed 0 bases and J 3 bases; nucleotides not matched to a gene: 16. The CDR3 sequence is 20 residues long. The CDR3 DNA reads TGTGCCAGCAGCTTAGATCTGGGAGGCGGGGGGGCTCTGGGGACAGATACGCAGTATTTT. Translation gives CASSLDLGGGGALGTDTQYF.

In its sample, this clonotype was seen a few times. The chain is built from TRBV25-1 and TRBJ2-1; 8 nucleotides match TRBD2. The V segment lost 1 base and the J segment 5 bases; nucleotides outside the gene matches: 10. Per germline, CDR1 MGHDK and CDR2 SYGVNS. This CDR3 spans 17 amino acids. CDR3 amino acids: CASSESQTSGPNNEQFF. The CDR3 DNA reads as TGTGCCAGCAGTGAATCCCAAACTAGCGGCCCTAACAATGAGCAGTTCTTC.

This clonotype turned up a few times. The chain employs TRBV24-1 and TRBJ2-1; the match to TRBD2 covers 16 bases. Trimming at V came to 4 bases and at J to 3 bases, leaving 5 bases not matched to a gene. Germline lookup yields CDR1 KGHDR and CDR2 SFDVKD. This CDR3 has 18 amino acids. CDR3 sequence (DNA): TGTGCCACCAGTGACCTCGGGACTAGCGGGAGGGACTACAATGAGCAGTTCTTC. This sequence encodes CATSDLGTSGRDYNEQFF.

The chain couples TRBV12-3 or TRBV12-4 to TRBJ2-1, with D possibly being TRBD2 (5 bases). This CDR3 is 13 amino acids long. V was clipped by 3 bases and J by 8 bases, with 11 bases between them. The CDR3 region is CASSFGVSDEQFF. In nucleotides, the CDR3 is TGTGCCAGCAGTTTCGGGGTTTCTGATGAGCAGTTCTTC.

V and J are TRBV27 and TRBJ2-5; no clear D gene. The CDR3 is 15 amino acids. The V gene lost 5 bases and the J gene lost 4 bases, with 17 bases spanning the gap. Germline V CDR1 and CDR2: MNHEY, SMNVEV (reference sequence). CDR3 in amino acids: CASSPGLIELETQYF. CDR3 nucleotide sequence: TGTGCCAGCAGTCCCGGCCTGATCGAATTAGAGACCCAGTACTTC.

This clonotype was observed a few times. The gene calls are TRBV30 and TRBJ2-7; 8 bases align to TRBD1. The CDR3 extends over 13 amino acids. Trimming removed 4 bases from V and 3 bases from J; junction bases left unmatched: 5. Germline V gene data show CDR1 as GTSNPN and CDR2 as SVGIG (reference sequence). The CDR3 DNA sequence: TGTGCCTGGACGGACAGGGACCACTACGAGCAGTACTTC. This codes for CAWTDRDHYEQYF.

The CDR3, as DNA: TGTGCCAGCAGAGACTGGAGCGGAGCCTACAATGAGCAGTTCTTC. This gives the protein CASRDWSGAYNEQFF. V is TRBV6-2 or TRBV6-3 and J is TRBJ2-1, with D maybe TRBD2 (5 bases). Germline V gives CDR1 MNHEY, CDR2 SVGEGT. This CDR3 comprises 15 residues. V gave up 6 bases and J gave up 2 bases, with 14 bases separating them.

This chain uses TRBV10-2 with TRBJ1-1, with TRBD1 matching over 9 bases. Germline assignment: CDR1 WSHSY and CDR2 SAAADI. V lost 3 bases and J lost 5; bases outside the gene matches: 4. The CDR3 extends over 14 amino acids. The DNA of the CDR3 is TGCGCCAGCAGTGACCCGACAGGGGGAACTGAAGCTTTCTTT. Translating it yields CASSDPTGGTEAFF.

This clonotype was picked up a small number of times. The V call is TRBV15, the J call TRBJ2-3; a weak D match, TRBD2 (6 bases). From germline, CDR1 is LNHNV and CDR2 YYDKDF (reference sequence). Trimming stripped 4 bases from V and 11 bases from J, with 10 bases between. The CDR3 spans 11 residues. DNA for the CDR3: TGTGCCACCAGCAAATCGGGGGAGCAGTATTTT. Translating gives CATSKSGEQYF.

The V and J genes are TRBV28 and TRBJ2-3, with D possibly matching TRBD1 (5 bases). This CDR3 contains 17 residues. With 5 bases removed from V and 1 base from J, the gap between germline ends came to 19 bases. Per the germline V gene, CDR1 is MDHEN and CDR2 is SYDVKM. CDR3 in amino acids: CASSPDSRRGGTDTQYF. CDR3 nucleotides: TGTGCCAGCAGTCCAGACAGTCGCCGTGGTGGCACAGATACGCAGTATTTT. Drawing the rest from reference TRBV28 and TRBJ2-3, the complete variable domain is DVKVTQSSRYLVKRTGEKVFLECVQDMDHENMFWYRQDPGLGLRLIYFSYDVKMKEKGDIPEGYSVSREKKERFSLILESASTNQTSMYLCASSPDSRRGGTDTQYFGPGTRLTVL.

CDR3 protein: CASSISDGNTGELFF. As DNA, the CDR3 is TGTGCCAGTAGTATCAGTGACGGGAACACCGGGGAGCTGTTTTTT. This chain links TRBV19 with TRBJ2-2; D not certain. Per the germline V gene, CDR1 is LNHDA and CDR2 is SQIVND (reference sequence). Trimming shortened V by 3 bases and J by 1 base, and 9 bases separated the two germline ends. CDR3 length equals 15 residues.

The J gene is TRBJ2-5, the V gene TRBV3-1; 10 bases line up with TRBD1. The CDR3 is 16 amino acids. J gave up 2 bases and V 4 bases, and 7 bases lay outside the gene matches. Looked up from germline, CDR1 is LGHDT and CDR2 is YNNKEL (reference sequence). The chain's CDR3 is CASSPTGGAGQETQYF. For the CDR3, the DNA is TGTGCCAGCAGCCCGACAGGGGGCGCCGGACAAGAGACCCAGTACTTC.

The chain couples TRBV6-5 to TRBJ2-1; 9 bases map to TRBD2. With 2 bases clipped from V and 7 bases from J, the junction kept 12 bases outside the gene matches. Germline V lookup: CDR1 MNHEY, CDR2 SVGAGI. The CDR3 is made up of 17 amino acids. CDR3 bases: TGTGCCAGCAGTTACCACCTAGGGGCGGGGGGGCGGAATGAGCAGTTCTTC. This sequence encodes CASSYHLGAGGRNEQFF.

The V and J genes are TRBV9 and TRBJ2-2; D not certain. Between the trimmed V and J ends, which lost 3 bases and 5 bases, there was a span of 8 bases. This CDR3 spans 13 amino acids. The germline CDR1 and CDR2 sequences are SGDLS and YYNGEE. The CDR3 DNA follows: TGTGCCAGCAGCGCTGGTTGGACCGGGGAGCTGTTTTTT. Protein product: CASSAGWTGELFF.

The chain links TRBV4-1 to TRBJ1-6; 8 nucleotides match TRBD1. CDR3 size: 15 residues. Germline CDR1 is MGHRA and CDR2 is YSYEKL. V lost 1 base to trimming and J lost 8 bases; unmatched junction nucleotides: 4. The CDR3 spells CASSQVWTGHSPLHF. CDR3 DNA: TGCGCCAGCAGCCAAGTGTGGACAGGGCATTCACCCCTCCACTTT.

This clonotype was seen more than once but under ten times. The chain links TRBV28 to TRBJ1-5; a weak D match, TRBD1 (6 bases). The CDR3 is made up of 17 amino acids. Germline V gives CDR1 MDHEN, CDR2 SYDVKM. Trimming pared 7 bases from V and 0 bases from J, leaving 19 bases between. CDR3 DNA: TGTGCCAGCAATGAGGACAGCGAGAGCTATAGCAATCAGCCCCAGCATTTT. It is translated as CASNEDSESYSNQPQHF.

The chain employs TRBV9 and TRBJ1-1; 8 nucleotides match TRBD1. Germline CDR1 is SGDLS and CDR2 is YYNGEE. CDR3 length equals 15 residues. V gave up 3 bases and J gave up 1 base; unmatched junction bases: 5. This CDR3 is CASSARQGTNTEAFF. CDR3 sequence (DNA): TGTGCCAGCAGCGCCAGACAGGGGACGAACACTGAAGCTTTCTTT.

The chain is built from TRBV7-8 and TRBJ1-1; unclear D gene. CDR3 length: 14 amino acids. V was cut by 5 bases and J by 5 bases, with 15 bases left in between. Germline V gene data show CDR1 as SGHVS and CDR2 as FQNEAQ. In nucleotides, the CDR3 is TGTGCCAGCAGCCCGGGAGGTCCGCGGACTGAAGCTTTCTTT. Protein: CASSPGGPRTEAFF. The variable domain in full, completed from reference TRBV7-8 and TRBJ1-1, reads GAGVSQSPRYKVAKRGQDVALRCDPISGHVSLFWYQQALGQGPEFLTYFQNEAQLDKSGLPSDRFFAERPEGSVSTLKIQRTQQEDSAVYLCASSPGGPRTEAFFGQGTRLTVV.

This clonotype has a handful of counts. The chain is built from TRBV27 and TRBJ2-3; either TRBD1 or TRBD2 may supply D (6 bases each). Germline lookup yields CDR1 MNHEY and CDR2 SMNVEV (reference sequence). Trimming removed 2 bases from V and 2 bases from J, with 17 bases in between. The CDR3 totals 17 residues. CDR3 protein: CASSLHPTGAFTDTQYF. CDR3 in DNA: TGTGCCAGCAGTTTACACCCTACGGGGGCCTTCACAGATACGCAGTATTTT.

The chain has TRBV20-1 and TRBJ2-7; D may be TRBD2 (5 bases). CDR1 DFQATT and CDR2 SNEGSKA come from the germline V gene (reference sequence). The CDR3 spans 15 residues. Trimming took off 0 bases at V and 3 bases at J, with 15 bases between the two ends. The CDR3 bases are TGCAGTGCTAGAGATCGCGAAGGGAGTAGCTACGAGCAGTACTTC. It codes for CSARDREGSSYEQYF.

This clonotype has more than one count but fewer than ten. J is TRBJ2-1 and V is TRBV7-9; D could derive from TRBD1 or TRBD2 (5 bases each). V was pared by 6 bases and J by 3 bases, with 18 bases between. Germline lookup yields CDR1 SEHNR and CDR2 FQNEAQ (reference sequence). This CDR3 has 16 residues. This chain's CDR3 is CASSHGGNGIYNEQFF. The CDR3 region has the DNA TGTGCCAGCAGTCATGGGGGAAATGGAATCTACAATGAGCAGTTCTTC.

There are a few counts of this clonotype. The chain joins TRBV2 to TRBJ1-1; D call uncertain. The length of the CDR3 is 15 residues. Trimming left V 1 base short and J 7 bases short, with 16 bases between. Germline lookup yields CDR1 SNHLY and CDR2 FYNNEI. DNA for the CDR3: TGTGCCAGCAGTGAAGTAGTAGGCCCGAAGGATGAAGCTTTCTTT. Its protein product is CASSEVVGPKDEAFF.

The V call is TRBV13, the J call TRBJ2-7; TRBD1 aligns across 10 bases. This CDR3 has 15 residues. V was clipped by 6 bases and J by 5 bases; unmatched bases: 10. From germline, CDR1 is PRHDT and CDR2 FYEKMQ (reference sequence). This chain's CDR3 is CASSPWDRGTNEQYF. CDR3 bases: TGTGCCAGCAGTCCATGGGACAGGGGTACCAACGAGCAGTACTTC. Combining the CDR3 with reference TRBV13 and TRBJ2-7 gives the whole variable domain AAGVIQSPRHLIKEKRETATLKCYPIPRHDTVYWYQQGPGQDPQFLISFYEKMQSDKGSIPDRFSAQQFSDYHSELNMSSLELGDSALYFCASSPWDRGTNEQYFGPGTRLTVT.

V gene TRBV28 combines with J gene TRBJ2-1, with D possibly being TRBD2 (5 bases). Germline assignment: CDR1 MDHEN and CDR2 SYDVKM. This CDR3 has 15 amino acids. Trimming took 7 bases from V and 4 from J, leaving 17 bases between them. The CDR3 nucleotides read TGTGCCAGCAAGGCGCGGGCACTACCTTACAATGAGCAGTTCTTC. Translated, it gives CASKARALPYNEQFF.

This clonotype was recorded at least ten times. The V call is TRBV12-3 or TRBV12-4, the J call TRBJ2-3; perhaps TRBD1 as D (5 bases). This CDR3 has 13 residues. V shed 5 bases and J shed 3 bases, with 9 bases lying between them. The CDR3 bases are TGTGCCAGCAGTAGCGACAGAACAGATACGCAGTATTTT. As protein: CASSSDRTDTQYF.

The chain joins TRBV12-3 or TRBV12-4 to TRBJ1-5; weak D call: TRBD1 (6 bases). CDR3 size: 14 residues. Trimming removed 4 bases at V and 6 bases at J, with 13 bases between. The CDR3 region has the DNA TGTGCCAGCAGTTCAGGGGTAGGCGGTCAGCCCCAGCATTTT. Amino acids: CASSSGVGGQPQHF.

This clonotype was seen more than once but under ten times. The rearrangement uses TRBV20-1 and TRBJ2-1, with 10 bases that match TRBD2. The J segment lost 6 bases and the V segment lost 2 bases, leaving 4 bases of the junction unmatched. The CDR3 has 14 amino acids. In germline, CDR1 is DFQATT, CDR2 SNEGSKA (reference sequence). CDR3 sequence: CSARLAGASNEQFF. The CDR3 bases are TGCAGTGCTAGACTAGCGGGGGCCTCCAATGAGCAGTTCTTC.

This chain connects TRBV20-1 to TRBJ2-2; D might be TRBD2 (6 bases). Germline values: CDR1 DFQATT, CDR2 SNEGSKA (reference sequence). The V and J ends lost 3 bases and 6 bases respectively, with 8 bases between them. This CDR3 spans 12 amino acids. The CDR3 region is CSASREPGELFF. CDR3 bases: TGCAGTGCTAGCCGGGAGCCCGGGGAGCTGTTTTTT.